This passage covers 30 T cell receptor beta chains from one sample sequenced in a study of blood T cells in healthy people across ages (dated by TCRdb to the mid-2010s). To prepare the library, 5' RACE was applied. These reads were obtained on an Illumina HiSeq 2500. A second PCR of about 7 to 12 cycles was run with a J-beta primer mix and a sample-barcoded 5' primer. Starting from the raw public reads, TCRdb applied fastp trimming at Q25, assembled clones with MiXCR and retained in-frame beta chains. Entries are consolidated by CDR3 protein sequence, retaining the most common genes and DNA. The sample yields 550,000 to 800,000 distinct CDR3 sequences; about 30% were counted once. The ten largest clones take up 15% of the sample. What was sequenced was blood. The receptor set was obtained from an elderly woman in good health. Donor details come from another sample of the same person, matched by shared clones.

This clonotype was counted many times. The rearrangement joins TRBV4-1 to TRBJ1-5, with D perhaps TRBD1 (5 bases). Deletions cut 0 bases from V and 6 bases from J, with 12 bases between. CDR1 is MGHRA, CDR2 YSYEKL, per germline. The CDR3 runs to 15 residues. CDR3 in amino acids: CASSQDLRGVQPQHF. The CDR3, as DNA: TGCGCCAGCAGCCAAGATCTAAGAGGGGTTCAGCCCCAGCATTTT.

This chain connects TRBV7-9 to TRBJ2-4, with 9 bases aligning to TRBD1. The DNA matches TRBJ2-7 better at its end, which makes the J call doubtful. The CDR3 runs to 15 residues. Germline CDR1 SEHNR, CDR2 FQNEAQ (reference sequence). CDR3 sequence (DNA): TGTGCCAGCAGCCGGACAGGGGTGCATCCCTACGAGCAGTACTTC. Protein product: CASSRTGVHPYEQYF.

Concerning this clonotype: One base away lies a much larger clone, so this may be a sequencing read error. The chain joins TRBV20-1 to TRBJ1-2, with D unclear. Germline CDR1 reads DFQATT; CDR2 reads SNEGSKA (reference sequence). The CDR3 sequence is 14 residues long. Here the CDR3 DNA reads TGCAATGCTAAGAGCTGGGAAAAAGACTATGGCTACACCTTC. Translated, it gives CNAKSWEKDYGYTF.

About this clonotype itself: A much bigger clone sits one base away, suggesting this may be a read error. This rearrangement joins TRBV7-8 to TRBJ2-3; no clear D. The CDR3 spans 15 residues. The germline gives CDR1 SGHVS, CDR2 FQNEAQ. In DNA, the CDR3 is TGTGCCAGCAGCTTAAGTGACGGTGGCACAGATACGCGGTATTTT. This encodes CASSLSDGGTDTRYF.

This clonotype was detected only a few times. The chain couples TRBV7-2 to TRBJ2-4; 13 nucleotides line up with TRBD2. The J call is uncertain, as TRBJ2-7 better fits the DNA end. CDR1 is SGHTA and CDR2 is FQGNSA in the germline V gene. CDR3 length: 14 residues. The CDR3 region is CASSLGTSGSEQYF. Written as DNA, the CDR3 is TGTGCCAGCAGCTTAGGGACTAGCGGGAGCGAGCAGTACTTC.

This clonotype was detected many times. The V and J genes are TRBV5-1 and TRBJ1-1; possible D gene TRBD1, 5 bases. Per germline, CDR1 SGHRS and CDR2 YFSETQ. V gave up 0 bases and J gave up 1 base, with 10 bases separating them. The CDR3 contains 15 residues. CDR3 sequence reads: CASSLGQGTNTEAFF. The CDR3 DNA follows: TGCGCCAGCAGCTTGGGTCAAGGGACGAACACTGAAGCTTTCTTT.

The count of this clonotype is one. The chain has TRBV12-3 or TRBV12-4 and TRBJ1-3, with D tentatively TRBD1 (5 bases). Trimming removed 1 base from V and 5 bases from J, with 12 bases in between. This CDR3 is 15 amino acids long. The CDR3 loop reads CASSLGGDGRNTIYF. The DNA for the CDR3 is TGTGCCAGCAGTTTAGGGGGGGACGGACGAAACACCATATATTTT.

This clonotype turned up a few times. The CDR3 sequence: CSAQHFRDEQYF. CDR3 DNA sequence: TGCAGTGCTCAACATTTCAGGGACGAGCAGTACTTC. The gene calls are TRBV20-1 and TRBJ2-7, with a weak D call TRBD1 (5 bases). V was shortened by 5 bases and J by 5 bases, with 13 bases between the two germline ends. Germline V gene data show CDR1 as DFQATT and CDR2 as SNEGSKA (reference sequence). The CDR3 runs 12 residues.

On this clonotype itself: A much larger clone differs from this one at a single base, so this may be a read error. V is TRBV18 and J is TRBJ1-1, with TRBD1 as a possible D gene (5 bases). The CDR3 runs to 13 residues. The germline V and J ends were trimmed by 8 bases and 3 bases, with 13 bases remaining between them. CDR1 is KGHSH and CDR2 is LQKENI in the germline V gene. The CDR3 sequence is CASPRSRDTEAFF. The CDR3 bases are TGTGCCAGCCCAAGGAGCAGGGACACTGAAGCTTTCTTT.

About this clonotype: Since a much larger clone is just one base distant, this may be a read error. This chain uses TRBV27 with TRBJ2-1, with D possibly matching TRBD2 (6 bases). The CDR3 runs to 16 residues. Germline V lookup: CDR1 MNHEY, CDR2 SMNVEV (reference sequence). The germline V and J ends were trimmed by 3 bases and 7 bases, with 19 bases remaining between them. The CDR3 DNA is TGTGCCAGCAGTTTTGGCGGGGTTATCCCTGGGAATGAGCAGTTCTTC. Encoded protein: CASSFGGVIPGNEQFF.

The chain employs TRBV7-9 and TRBJ1-2; D possibly corresponds to TRBD1 (6 bases). There are 13 residues in the CDR3. V was cut by 7 bases and J by 4 bases, with 13 bases left in between. Per germline, CDR1 SEHNR and CDR2 FQNEAQ (reference sequence). The CDR3 DNA is TGTGCCAGCACCCTGAACAGGGCCTATGGCTACACCTTC. Amino acid sequence: CASTLNRAYGYTF.

Many counts were recorded for this clonotype. This chain joins TRBV6-2 or TRBV6-3 and TRBJ1-5; possibly TRBD1 for D (5 bases). With 0 bases removed from V and 2 bases from J, the gap between germline ends came to 5 bases. The CDR3 has 14 amino acids. Germline V CDR1 and CDR2: MNHEY, SVGEGT. The CDR3 region has the DNA TGTGCCAGCAGTTACTCGGGGGGCAATCAGCCCCAGCATTTT. Its protein is CASSYSGGNQPQHF.

Ten or more counts support this clonotype. The J gene is TRBJ2-5, the V gene TRBV4-1; 14 bases fit TRBD2. Germline lookup yields CDR1 MGHRA and CDR2 YSYEKL. The CDR3 extends over 18 amino acids. J lost 4 bases, V lost 2 bases, and 9 bases had no gene match. CDR3 DNA: TGCGCCAGCAGCCAAACCCCGGGACTAGCGGGGGCAGGAGAGACCCAGTACTTC. Encoded protein: CASSQTPGLAGAGETQYF.

This chain connects TRBV30 to TRBJ1-1; TRBD1 agrees at 9 bases. This CDR3 spans 13 amino acids. Germline CDR1 reads GTSNPN; CDR2 reads SVGIG (reference sequence). V trimming: 5 bases; J trimming: 2 bases; junction bases outside the gene matches: 3. The CDR3 bases are TGTGCCTGGCGACAGGGGGTAAACACTGAAGCTTTCTTT. As protein: CAWRQGVNTEAFF.

This clonotype came up many times. This CDR3 is CSARTQGADYGYTF. CDR3 coding DNA: TGCAGTGCCAGAACACAGGGGGCTGACTATGGCTACACCTTC. The chain combines TRBV20-1 with TRBJ1-2; 9 nucleotides align to TRBD1. Looked up from germline, CDR1 is DFQATT and CDR2 is SNEGSKA (reference sequence). The CDR3 has 14 amino acids. The J segment lost 3 bases and the V segment lost 6 bases, leaving 8 bases of the junction unmatched.

The CDR3 here is CASRHRDEETQYF. CDR3 nucleotide sequence: TGTGCCAGCAGACACAGGGACGAAGAGACCCAGTACTTC. The V and J genes are TRBV6-2 or TRBV6-3 and TRBJ2-5; maybe TRBD1 (6 bases). Germline assignment: CDR1 MNHEY and CDR2 SVGEGT. Trimming took off 6 bases at V and 3 bases at J, with 11 bases between the two ends. CDR3 length: 13 amino acids.

In the case of this clonotype: Given a much more abundant clone one base away, this may be a read error. V and J are TRBV7-2 and TRBJ2-7; perhaps TRBD1 as D (6 bases). Germline loops: CDR1 SGHTA, CDR2 FQGNSA. This CDR3 comprises 14 residues. V shed 2 bases and J shed 5 bases, with 13 bases lying between them. This CDR3 reads CASSLTLGAHEQYF. The CDR3 DNA sequence: TGTGCCAGCAGCTTAACGTTGGGGGCCCACGAGCAGTACTTC.

Many counts were recorded for this clonotype. The chain carries TRBV5-6 and TRBJ2-3; maybe TRBD2 (7 bases). The CDR3 loop spans 16 amino acids. Germline V CDR1 and CDR2: SGHDT, YYEEEE. With 4 bases removed from V and 4 bases from J, the gap between germline ends came to 19 bases. CDR3 loop: CASSLERGGSADTQYF. In DNA, the CDR3 is TGTGCCAGCAGCCTTGAGAGGGGGGGCAGTGCAGATACGCAGTATTTT.

The table lists this clonotype with many counts. This chain joins TRBV4-3 and TRBJ2-7; 7 bases are shared with TRBD2. From germline, CDR1 is LGHNA and CDR2 YSLEER. V dropped 1 base and J dropped 3; count of bases not matched to a gene: 6. The CDR3 has 15 amino acids. The CDR3 protein is CASSQGEGSYYEQYF. The CDR3 DNA reads TGCGCCAGCAGCCAAGGGGAGGGTTCCTACTACGAGCAGTACTTC.

The rearrangement joins TRBV20-1 to TRBJ2-7; no reliable D call. The CDR3 runs 13 residues. V dropped 0 bases and J dropped 7 bases, with 13 bases sitting between them. Germline values: CDR1 DFQATT, CDR2 SNEGSKA (reference sequence). The CDR3 sequence: CSARDGYQWEQYF. CDR3 sequence (DNA): TGCAGTGCTAGAGATGGCTACCAGTGGGAGCAGTACTTC.

The V gene is TRBV28, the J gene TRBJ2-5, with 8 bases identical to TRBD2. The end of the DNA aligns better with TRBJ2-7, so the J call may be wrong. Germline V gene sequence: CDR1 MDHEN, CDR2 SYDVKM. The CDR3 totals 14 residues. DNA of the CDR3: TGTGCCAGCAGTTTACGGGGGGGGCACTACGAGCAGTACTTC. Translated, it gives CASSLRGGHYEQYF.

The sample holds many counts of this clonotype. The chain uses TRBV3-1 and TRBJ1-2; TRBD1 agrees at 10 bases. This CDR3 spans 19 amino acids. CDR1 is LGHDT and CDR2 is YNNKEL in the germline V gene (reference sequence). V lost 4 bases to trimming and J lost 4 bases; unmatched junction nucleotides: 18. The CDR3 DNA sequence: TGTGCCAGCAGCCCGGACCACCGGGACAGGGGACAACAACCCTATGGCTACACCTTC. It yields the protein CASSPDHRDRGQQPYGYTF.

This clonotype occurred many times. It may be a read error: a sequence one base away is much more abundant. This chain links TRBV20-1 with TRBJ2-7; D is ambiguous. Germline V gene sequence: CDR1 DFQATT, CDR2 SNEGSKA (reference sequence). This CDR3 is built from 11 residues. CDR3 coding DNA: TGCAGGGCTGACAATTCCTACGAGCAGTACTTC. Protein: CRADNSYEQYF.

This clonotype was seen at least ten times. J is TRBJ1-5 and V is TRBV6-2 or TRBV6-3; no firm D call. Between the trimmed V and J ends, which lost 6 bases and 3 bases, there was a span of 12 bases. This CDR3 has 14 residues. Germline CDR1 MNHEY, CDR2 SVGEGT. The CDR3 protein is CASSKGQINQPQHF. The CDR3 bases are TGTGCCAGCAGCAAGGGCCAGATCAATCAGCCCCAGCATTTT.

Many counts were recorded for this clonotype. The chain has TRBV2 and TRBJ1-2, with D perhaps matching TRBD1 (6 bases). Germline V lookup: CDR1 SNHLY, CDR2 FYNNEI. V was cut by 8 bases and J by 0 bases, with 7 bases left in between. The CDR3 consists of 12 residues. The CDR3 loop is CASDRSNYGYTF. CDR3 nucleotides: TGTGCCAGCGACAGGTCTAACTATGGCTACACCTTC.

The chain links TRBV7-9 to TRBJ1-4, with 11 positions matching TRBD1. The germline V gene encodes CDR1 SEHNR and CDR2 FQNEAQ (reference sequence). Germline trimming cut 5 bases from V and 2 bases from J; bases unmatched to any gene: 7. The CDR3 extends over 17 amino acids. CDR3 nucleotide sequence: TGTGCCAGCAGCCCCCGGGACAGGGGGGGGACTAATGAAAAACTGTTTTTT. It encodes CASSPRDRGGTNEKLFF. Full variable domain (rest looked up from reference TRBV7-9 and TRBJ1-4): DTGVSQNPRHKITKRGQNVTFRCDPISEHNRLYWYRQTLGQGPEFLTYFQNEAQLEKSRLLSDRFSAERPKGSFSTLEIQRTEQGDSAMYLCASSPRDRGGTNEKLFFGSGTQLSVL.

The table lists this clonotype with many counts. This sequence joins TRBV9 and TRBJ1-2; TRBD1 matches 7 bases. V gave up 0 bases and J gave up 4 bases; unmatched junction bases: 0. Germline CDR1 SGDLS, CDR2 YYNGEE. The CDR3 is made up of 13 amino acids. CDR3 nucleotide sequence: TGTGCCAGCAGCGTAGGGGACAGCTATGGCTACACCTTC. It yields the protein CASSVGDSYGYTF.

The table lists this clonotype with a few counts. V and J are TRBV29-1 and TRBJ1-4; 12 bases agree with TRBD1. Germline values: CDR1 SQVTM, CDR2 ANQGSEA. Trimming cost V 6 bases and J 6 bases; bases outside gene matches: 5. This CDR3 is built from 14 residues. The CDR3 DNA follows: TGCAGCGTGGGGGGACAGGGGGCTTATGAAAAACTGTTTTTT. It yields the protein CSVGGQGAYEKLFF.

On this clonotype itself: An end of the junction does not agree with germline; a read error may underlie this. V is TRBV11-2 and J is TRBJ2-2; D is perhaps TRBD2 (5 bases). The CDR3 is made up of 13 amino acids. Germline V gene sequence: CDR1 SGHAT, CDR2 FQNNGV. DNA of the CDR3: TGTGCCAGCAGCTTATCAGCGGTCGGGGAGCGGTTTTTT. This codes for CASSLSAVGERFF.

Note on this clonotype: Relative to the germline gene, one junction end is altered; a read error may explain this. The rearrangement joins TRBV7-7 to TRBJ2-2; D not certain. The CDR3 contains 15 residues. The V gene's germline CDR1 is SSHAT and CDR2 FNYEAQ (reference sequence). CDR3 residues: CASSLDGSNTGELFF. CDR3 DNA sequence: TGTGCTAGCAGCTTGGACGGGTCGAACACCGGGGAGCTGTTTTTT.